Presented here are 3 T cell receptor beta chains from one specimen sequenced in a study of shared clonotypes between healthy human individuals. Clones were read by immunoSEQ multiplex PCR, and TCRdb kept only the in-frame ones, dropping some. The repertoire consists of about 1 million clones, with about 70% occurring once and the leading ten covering about 1.5%. The sequenced material came from memory CD4+ T cells sorted from blood. Subset given: CD45RA-negative fraction. All receptors derive from a man aged 18 to 30 in good health.

The J gene is TRBJ1-5, the V gene TRBV28; tentatively, D is TRBD1 (5 bases). There are 16 residues in the CDR3. The germline gives CDR1 MDHEN, CDR2 SYDVKM. The V end lost 4 bases, the J end lost 2 bases, and 15 bases lay between the germline ends. The CDR3 nucleotides read TGTGCCAGCAGTTCGGTAGGGGAGAAGCGCAATCAGCCCCAGCATTTT. It yields the protein CASSSVGEKRNQPQHF.

This clone has more than one count but fewer than ten. The chain recombines TRBV6-1 with TRBJ1-2; D remains unclear. Trimming removed 2 bases at V and 0 bases at J, with 10 bases between. Germline assignment: CDR1 MNHNS and CDR2 SASEGT. CDR3 size: 15 residues. The CDR3 loop reads CASSEMNSPNYGYTF. Here the CDR3 DNA reads TGTGCCAGCAGTGAAATGAACAGTCCTAACTATGGCTACACCTTC.

The rearrangement joins TRBV6-6 to TRBJ1-1; possible D gene TRBD1, 5 bases. CDR1 is MNHNY, CDR2 SVGAGI, per germline (reference sequence). The CDR3 totals 14 residues. Between the trimmed V and J ends, which lost 7 bases and 2 bases, there was a span of 14 bases. The DNA for the CDR3 is TGTGCCAGCACCGCCACGGGGCAAAACACTGAAGCTTTCTTT. Amino acids: CASTATGQNTEAFF.